This entry lists 21 T cell receptor beta chains sequenced from one sample in a study of cytomegalovirus exposure and HLA in healthy donors. Only in-frame clones appear in the TCRdb table, and some are missing; sequencing was by immunoSEQ multiplex PCR. The sample holds around 400,000 clones, roughly 85% seen once. Specimen: PBMCs. The receptors here all came from a woman under 30 in good health and CMV-seronegative.

The V gene is TRBV28, the J gene TRBJ2-1; 7 bases fit TRBD1. CDR1 MDHEN and CDR2 SYDVKM come from the germline V gene. Trimming took 6 bases from V and 0 from J; bases not matched to a gene: 5. The CDR3 spans 15 residues. The CDR3 reads CASRLRTGSYNEQFF. Here the CDR3 DNA reads TGTGCCAGCAGACTTAGGACAGGCTCCTACAATGAGCAGTTCTTC.

V usage is TRBV27 and J usage is TRBJ2-7; TRBD1 matches 8 bases. Trimming removed 5 bases from V and 10 bases from J; junction bases left unmatched: 13. Per germline, CDR1 MNHEY and CDR2 SMNVEV (reference sequence). The CDR3 totals 14 residues. Here the CDR3 DNA reads TGTGCCAGCAGTCCCTCGACAGGGGCCAGGGGCCAGTACTTC. Translating gives CASSPSTGARGQYF.

This clone occurred a few times. The V call is TRBV2, the J call TRBJ1-5; 7 bases line up with TRBD1. Germline-derived CDR1 and CDR2 are SNHLY and FYNNEI. V trimming: 2 bases; J trimming: 7 bases; junction bases outside the gene matches: 8. This CDR3 has 15 residues. CDR3 nucleotide sequence: TGTGCCAGCAGTGAAATGACAGGGAATACGCAGCCCCAGCATTTT. Encoded protein: CASSEMTGNTQPQHF.

The V gene is TRBV5-6, the J gene TRBJ1-2; TRBD1 matches at 8 bases. This CDR3 is built from 14 residues. Germline lookup yields CDR1 SGHDT and CDR2 YYEEEE. Losses at the gene ends were 5 bases for V and 3 bases for J; bases not matched to a gene: 6. The CDR3 bases are TGTGCCAGCAGACCCAGGGGGCAAGACTATGGCTACACCTTC. Its protein product is CASRPRGQDYGYTF.

With regard to this clone: The identical CDR3 is also encoded by other nucleotide sequences in the sample. This sequence joins TRBV4-1 and TRBJ1-5; D not resolved. The CDR3 consists of 14 residues. Germline V CDR1 and CDR2: MGHRA, YSYEKL. The V end was cut by 4 bases, the J end by 2 bases, with 9 bases between. The CDR3 region is CASSPGGGNQPQHF. The CDR3 DNA reads TGCGCCAGCAGCCCAGGCGGGGGCAATCAGCCCCAGCATTTT.

This clone was found once. In DNA form, the CDR3 reads TGTGCCAGCTCACCAGGCACAGGGGGCACTCAGCCCCAGCATTTT. Encoded protein: CASSPGTGGTQPQHF. This sequence joins TRBV18 and TRBJ1-5, with 9 bases aligning to TRBD1. The ends lost 2 bases at V and 6 bases at J; junction bases unmatched: 5. This CDR3 has 15 residues. The germline CDR1 and CDR2 sequences are KGHSH and LQKENI.

V is TRBV19 and J is TRBJ2-6; D call uncertain. CDR1 is LNHDA, CDR2 SQIVND, per germline (reference sequence). The V gene lost 10 bases and the J gene lost 0 bases, with 7 bases spanning the gap. CDR3 length: 13 amino acids. CDR3 nucleotides: TGTGCCACGAGAGCCTCTGGGGCCAACGTCCTGACTTTC. The encoded protein is CATRASGANVLTF.

This clone was picked up one time. This sequence joins TRBV19 and TRBJ2-7, with D perhaps matching TRBD2 (5 bases). In germline, CDR1 is LNHDA, CDR2 SQIVND (reference sequence). The CDR3 length is 14 residues. Trimming shortened V by 2 bases and J by 5 bases, and 13 bases separated the two germline ends. This CDR3 is CASSISGGSHEQYF. The CDR3 coding sequence is TGTGCCAGTAGTATAAGTGGAGGTTCTCACGAGCAGTACTTC.

The genes are TRBV7-2 and TRBJ2-7, with a possible D match to TRBD2 (5 bases). Germline-derived CDR1 and CDR2 are SGHTA and FQGNSA. The CDR3 totals 12 residues. Deletions cut 6 bases from V and 4 bases from J, with 10 bases between. The CDR3 bases are TGTGCCAGCAGGAGGGTCGGGTACGAGCAGTACTTC. This encodes CASRRVGYEQYF.

The chain uses TRBV2 and TRBJ2-2, with TRBD2 matching over 15 bases. V was pared by 1 base and J by 3 bases, with 3 bases of the junction left unmatched. The CDR3 is 18 residues long. Germline values: CDR1 SNHLY, CDR2 FYNNEI. CDR3: CASSEEGLAGGYTGELFF. The DNA of the CDR3 is TGTGCCAGCAGTGAAGAGGGACTAGCGGGGGGCTACACCGGGGAGCTGTTTTTT.

The gene calls are TRBV19 and TRBJ2-7; TRBD1 aligns across 7 bases. Germline V CDR1 and CDR2: LNHDA, SQIVND (reference sequence). The CDR3 spans 13 residues. V dropped 9 bases and J dropped 7; count of bases not matched to a gene: 12. The CDR3 is CASGRTGVLEQYF. The CDR3 DNA is TGTGCCAGCGGCCGGACAGGCGTCTTAGAGCAGTACTTC.

This sequence joins TRBV12-1 and TRBJ2-1; the listed D gene, TRBD2, was not tested against the DNA. TRBV12-1 is listed as a pseudogene. This CDR3 is built from 14 residues. CDR3 sequence (DNA): TGTGCCAGCAGCTTTAAGCGGGGCAACAATGAGCAGTTCTTC. Its translation is CASSFKRGNNEQFF.

The chain carries TRBV4-1 and TRBJ1-6; D is perhaps TRBD1 (5 bases). Germline lookup yields CDR1 MGHRA and CDR2 YSYEKL. V lost 0 bases, J lost 7 bases, and 13 bases lay in between. The CDR3 has 16 residues. The CDR3 loop is CASSQEWAGPNSPLHF. CDR3 sequence (DNA): TGCGCCAGCAGCCAAGAGTGGGCAGGGCCGAATTCACCCCTCCACTTT.

V gene TRBV6-1 combines with J gene TRBJ2-1; 10 positions agree with TRBD1. Germline V lookup: CDR1 MNHNS, CDR2 SASEGT. J lost 6 bases, V lost 1 base, and 3 bases had no gene match. The CDR3 totals 15 residues. CDR3 sequence reads: CASSEGQGAPNEQFF. The CDR3 nucleotides are TGTGCCAGCAGTGAAGGACAGGGGGCACCCAATGAGCAGTTCTTC.

This clone was picked up a small number of times. The chain uses TRBV28 and TRBJ2-7, with D unresolved. V dropped 6 bases and J dropped 6 bases, with 15 bases sitting between them. This CDR3 region has 13 residues. Germline V gene sequence: CDR1 MDHEN, CDR2 SYDVKM. CDR3 sequence reads: CASSPLRYFEQYF. The CDR3 DNA reads as TGTGCCAGCAGCCCCTTGAGATACTTCGAGCAGTACTTC.

J is TRBJ1-4 and V is TRBV4-2, with D possibly matching TRBD1 (5 bases). The CDR3 length is 17 residues. Deletions cut 0 bases from V and 4 bases from J, with 15 bases between. Germline V CDR1 and CDR2: LGHNA, YNFKEQ. CDR3 coding DNA: TGTGCCAGCAGCCAAGAACCGAAGGGGTTTGGTAATGAAAAACTGTTTTTT. Translating gives CASSQEPKGFGNEKLFF.

The V call is TRBV10-2, the J call TRBJ2-5; 9 positions agree with TRBD1. The CDR3 has 16 residues. V shed 8 bases and J 4 bases; nucleotides not matched to a gene: 14. Germline values: CDR1 WSHSY, CDR2 SAAADI. CDR3 bases: TGCGCCAGCCGCCCACTCCGGGACAGGGAGCCAGAGACCCAGTACTTC. This codes for CASRPLRDREPETQYF.

The chain has TRBV27 and TRBJ1-4; 8 bases agree with TRBD1. The CDR3 spans 16 residues. V lost 6 bases to trimming and J lost 7 bases; unmatched junction nucleotides: 13. CDR1 and CDR2 from the germline V gene are MNHEY and SMNVEV (reference sequence). CDR3 DNA: TGTGCCAGCAGCATGGTTGGGGCCAGGGGGCTTGAAAAACTGTTTTTT. It codes for CASSMVGARGLEKLFF.

The J gene is TRBJ1-1, the V gene TRBV7-9; TRBD1 is a possible D gene (5 bases). Germline V gives CDR1 SEHNR, CDR2 FQNEAQ (reference sequence). This CDR3 spans 13 amino acids. Trimming pared 3 bases from V and 11 bases from J, leaving 16 bases between. The CDR3 DNA is TGTGCCAGCAGCTTGTCAGGGCGGCCTCTGGCTTTCTTT. It specifies CASSLSGRPLAFF.

This clone was picked up a small number of times. J is TRBJ2-2 and V is TRBV7-8; a weak D match, TRBD1 (5 bases). V lost 2 bases to trimming and J lost 4 bases, with 14 bases between them. Germline CDR1 SGHVS, CDR2 FQNEAQ. This CDR3 is built from 16 residues. The CDR3 is CASSLLQGIITGELFF. CDR3 bases: TGTGCCAGCAGCTTATTGCAGGGAATCATCACCGGGGAGCTGTTTTTT.

The rearrangement links TRBV19 to TRBJ2-7; 12 nucleotides match TRBD2. Germline V gives CDR1 LNHDA, CDR2 SQIVND (reference sequence). V trimming: 6 bases; J trimming: 3 bases; junction bases outside the gene matches: 6. CDR3 length: 15 amino acids. This CDR3 is CASRQGLAGYYEQYF. The CDR3 DNA is TGTGCCAGTAGACAAGGACTAGCGGGGTACTACGAGCAGTACTTC.